This TCR beta chain stems from a study of response to subunit inactivated influenza vaccine. Study-wide results and caveats: After each seasonal influenza vaccination, few new T cells are recruited, the authors suggested.

This clonotype was observed a handful of times. Its cognate antigen is unknown. TCRdb called the RT-PCR reads again in MiXCR, with one record for every CDR3 protein. Found here are hundreds of thousands of distinct CDR3 sequences, roughly 23% of them singletons; the top ten hold about 1.9%. Sequenced here: CD4+ T cells sorted from PBMCs, sampled about 5 days after vaccination. The sequence was obtained from a man between 50 and 59 years old who received an inactivated influenza vaccine.

DNA for the CDR3: TGTGCCAGCAAGCAGCGGGGGGCCTACGAGCAGTACTTC. This encodes CASKQRGAYEQYF. This chain joins TRBV12-3 or TRBV12-4 and TRBJ2-7; 9 bases are a match to TRBD2. J lost 2 bases, V lost 7 bases, and 3 bases had no gene match. CDR3 length: 13 residues.